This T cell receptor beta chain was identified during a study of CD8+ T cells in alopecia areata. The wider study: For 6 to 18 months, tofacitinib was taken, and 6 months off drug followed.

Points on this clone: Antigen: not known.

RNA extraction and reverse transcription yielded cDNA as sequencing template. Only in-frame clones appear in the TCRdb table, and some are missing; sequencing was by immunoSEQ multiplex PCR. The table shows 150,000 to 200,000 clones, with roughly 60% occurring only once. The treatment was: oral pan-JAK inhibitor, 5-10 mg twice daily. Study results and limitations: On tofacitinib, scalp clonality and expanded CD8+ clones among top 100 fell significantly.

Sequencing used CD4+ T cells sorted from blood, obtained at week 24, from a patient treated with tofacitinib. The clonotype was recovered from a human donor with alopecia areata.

DNA of the CDR3: TGTGCCATCAGTCCAGCCATGAGAGGGTACGAGCAGTACTTC. It translates to CAISPAMRGYEQYF. This sequence joins TRBV10-3 and TRBJ2-7; D is perhaps TRBD2 (5 bases). From germline, CDR1 is ENHRY and CDR2 SYGVKD. The CDR3 is made up of 14 amino acids. V gave up 5 bases and J gave up 4 bases, with 15 bases separating them.